These T cell receptor beta chains were read from a single sample in a study of CD8+ T cells in alopecia areata. The table came from immunoSEQ multiplex PCR; TCRdb's copy has only in-frame clones and leaves some out. The sample includes fewer than 350,000 clones, 58% of them seen just once. The source material was CD4+ T cells sorted from blood, sampled at week 24, from a patient treated with tofacitinib. These receptors all stem from a human donor with alopecia areata. CDR3s include the opening cysteine and the closing phenylalanine or tryptophan. A D gene is named only where the DNA matches it firmly. Clone sizes are given selectively: once, few, many, or a class where the clone is expanded.

cdr3_aa: CASRVSGDTQYF; cdr3_nt: TGTGCCAGCAGGGTATCAGGGGATACGCAGTATTTT; j_call: TRBJ2-3; cdr3_length: 12; v_call: TRBV2; clone_size: .; d_call: .
cdr3_aa: CASSHRDRITNEQFF; cdr3_nt: TGTGCCAGCAGTCACCGGGACAGGATCACAAATGAGCAGTTCTTC; j_call: TRBJ2-1; cdr3_length: 15; v_call: TRBV6-1; clone_size: few; d_call: TRBD1
cdr3_aa: CASSRTGTENTEAFF; cdr3_nt: TGTGCCAGCAGTCGTACCGGGACGGAGAACACTGAAGCTTTCTTT; j_call: TRBJ1-1; cdr3_length: 15; v_call: TRBV6-6; clone_size: .; d_call: .
cdr3_aa: CASSSTLTSSGNTIYF; cdr3_nt: TGTGCCAGCAGCTCGACACTGACCTCCTCTGGAAACACCATATATTTT; j_call: TRBJ1-3; cdr3_length: 16; v_call: TRBV7-9; clone_size: .; d_call: .
cdr3_aa: CSVVRGSSQETQYF; cdr3_nt: TGCAGCGTTGTTCGGGGCAGTTCCCAAGAGACCCAGTACTTC; j_call: TRBJ2-5; cdr3_length: 14; v_call: TRBV29-1; clone_size: .; d_call: .
cdr3_aa: CASSRQQETQYF; cdr3_nt: TGTGCCAGCAGCAGACAGCAAGAGACCCAGTACTTC; j_call: TRBJ2-5; cdr3_length: 12; v_call: TRBV7-2; clone_size: few; d_call: .
cdr3_aa: CASSEDRGGTDTQYF; cdr3_nt: TGTGCCAGCAGTGAAGACAGGGGAGGCACAGATACGCAGTATTTT; j_call: TRBJ2-3; cdr3_length: 15; v_call: TRBV2; clone_size: few; d_call: TRBD1
cdr3_aa: CASSQGLAVYNEQFF; cdr3_nt: TGCGCCAGCAGCCAGGGACTAGCGGTATACAATGAGCAGTTCTTC; j_call: TRBJ2-1; cdr3_length: 15; v_call: TRBV5-1; clone_size: .; d_call: TRBD2
cdr3_aa: CSVEDPPSGANVLTF; cdr3_nt: TGCAGCGTTGAGGACCCCCCCTCTGGGGCCAACGTCCTGACTTTC; j_call: TRBJ2-6; cdr3_length: 15; v_call: TRBV29-1; clone_size: .; d_call: .
cdr3_aa: CASSVAPHNAGYEQFF; cdr3_nt: TGTGCCAGCAGCGTAGCCCCCCATAACGCGGGGTATGAGCAGTTCTTC; j_call: TRBJ2-1; cdr3_length: 16; v_call: TRBV9; clone_size: .; d_call: .
cdr3_aa: CASRPGQQETQYF; cdr3_nt: TGTGCCAGCAGACCTGGACAGCAAGAGACCCAGTACTTC; j_call: TRBJ2-5; cdr3_length: 13; v_call: TRBV7-9; clone_size: .; d_call: .
cdr3_aa: CASSQSGQLAANEQYF; cdr3_nt: TGCGCCAGCAGTCAATCGGGGCAGCTTGCAGCCAACGAGCAGTACTTC; j_call: TRBJ2-7; cdr3_length: 16; v_call: TRBV23-1; clone_size: .; d_call: .
cdr3_aa: CAWSVRGWTGELFF; cdr3_nt: TGTGCCTGGAGTGTAAGGGGTTGGACCGGGGAGCTGTTTTTT; j_call: TRBJ2-2; cdr3_length: 14; v_call: TRBV30; clone_size: once; d_call: .
cdr3_aa: CASSVVGETQYF; cdr3_nt: TGTGCCAGCAGCGTAGTGGGGGAGACCCAGTACTTC; j_call: TRBJ2-5; cdr3_length: 12; v_call: TRBV9; clone_size: .; d_call: .
cdr3_aa: CAWTTLGRKSGYTF; cdr3_nt: TGTGCCTGGACTACCCTGGGACGAAAGTCAGGCTACACCTTC; j_call: TRBJ1-2; cdr3_length: 14; v_call: TRBV30; clone_size: .; d_call: .
cdr3_aa: CASSFEHRTYEQYF; cdr3_nt: TGTGCCAGCAGTTTCGAGCACAGAACCTACGAGCAGTACTTC; j_call: TRBJ2-7; cdr3_length: 14; v_call: TRBV27; clone_size: .; d_call: .
cdr3_aa: CAWSGVVGETQYF; cdr3_nt: TGTGCCTGGAGTGGAGTGGTCGGGGAGACCCAGTACTTC; j_call: TRBJ2-5; cdr3_length: 13; v_call: TRBV30; clone_size: .; d_call: .
cdr3_aa: CAWSKVGGDTEAFF; cdr3_nt: TGTGCCTGGAGTAAGGTGGGAGGTGACACTGAAGCTTTCTTT; j_call: TRBJ1-1; cdr3_length: 14; v_call: TRBV30; clone_size: .; d_call: .
cdr3_aa: CATRKGGRADTQYF; cdr3_nt: TGTGCCACTCGCAAGGGAGGACGGGCAGATACGCAGTATTTT; j_call: TRBJ2-3; cdr3_length: 14; v_call: TRBV27; clone_size: .; d_call: .
cdr3_aa: CAWNTGQSPSNQPQHF; cdr3_nt: TGTGCCTGGAATACCGGACAGTCACCTAGCAATCAGCCCCAGCATTTT; j_call: TRBJ1-5; cdr3_length: 16; v_call: TRBV30; clone_size: .; d_call: .
cdr3_aa: CANRGWSDTEAFF; cdr3_nt: TGTGCCAACAGGGGGTGGAGTGACACTGAAGCTTTCTTT; j_call: TRBJ1-1; cdr3_length: 13; v_call: TRBV6-1; clone_size: .; d_call: TRBD1
cdr3_aa: CATQAGLGVGETQYF; cdr3_nt: TGTGCCACCCAAGCCGGTCTAGGGGTCGGGGAGACCCAGTACTTC; j_call: TRBJ2-5; cdr3_length: 15; v_call: TRBV2; clone_size: .; d_call: .
cdr3_aa: CAWSRQQRNQPQHF; cdr3_nt: TGTGCCTGGAGCCGACAGCAGCGGAATCAGCCCCAGCATTTT; j_call: TRBJ1-5; cdr3_length: 14; v_call: TRBV30; clone_size: .; d_call: .
cdr3_aa: CTSSQDVGSGGRLTQYF; cdr3_nt: TGCACCAGCAGCCAAGATGTTGGGTCCGGAGGTCGTTTGACCCAGTACTTC; j_call: TRBJ2-5; cdr3_length: 17; v_call: TRBV1; clone_size: .; d_call: .
cdr3_aa: CASSSMTGRREQYF; cdr3_nt: TGTGCCAGCAGCTCGATGACAGGGCGACGGGAGCAGTACTTC; j_call: TRBJ2-7; cdr3_length: 14; v_call: TRBV9; clone_size: .; d_call: TRBD1
cdr3_aa: CASRYLGTANANTGELFF; cdr3_nt: TGTGCCAGCCGTTATTTAGGGACAGCGAACGCGAACACCGGGGAGCTGTTTTTT; j_call: TRBJ2-2; cdr3_length: 18; v_call: TRBV27; clone_size: .; d_call: TRBD1
cdr3_aa: CAWSVWRTGSGIKNTEAFF; cdr3_nt: TGTGCCTGGAGTGTATGGAGAACTGGTTCTGGGATAAAGAACACTGAAGCTTTCTTT; j_call: TRBJ1-1; cdr3_length: 19; v_call: TRBV30; clone_size: .; d_call: .
cdr3_aa: CASSLVLTETQYF; cdr3_nt: TGCGCCAGCAGCTTGGTCCTCACAGAGACCCAGTACTTC; j_call: TRBJ2-5; cdr3_length: 13; v_call: TRBV5-1; clone_size: .; d_call: .
cdr3_aa: CASSVAGGMGEQFF; cdr3_nt: TGTGCCAGCAGCGTAGCTGGCGGGATGGGTGAGCAGTTCTTC; j_call: TRBJ2-1; cdr3_length: 14; v_call: TRBV9; clone_size: .; d_call: .
cdr3_aa: CASSQDQAEYYGYTF; cdr3_nt: TGCGCCAGCAGCCAAGATCAGGCAGAGTACTATGGCTACACCTTC; j_call: TRBJ1-2; cdr3_length: 15; v_call: TRBV4-3; clone_size: .; d_call: .
cdr3_aa: CASSLRTANTEAFF; cdr3_nt: TGTGCCAGCAGCCTCCGGACGGCGAACACTGAAGCTTTCTTT; j_call: TRBJ1-1; cdr3_length: 14; v_call: TRBV7-2; clone_size: .; d_call: .
cdr3_aa: CASSLGSDQETQYF; cdr3_nt: TGTGCCAGCAGCTTAGGGTCGGACCAAGAGACCCAGTACTTC; j_call: TRBJ2-5; cdr3_length: 14; v_call: TRBV7-3; clone_size: .; d_call: .
cdr3_aa: CSVERGEETQYF; cdr3_nt: TGCAGCGTTGAAAGGGGGGAAGAGACCCAGTACTTC; j_call: TRBJ2-5; cdr3_length: 12; v_call: TRBV29-1; clone_size: few; d_call: .
cdr3_aa: CASSFARTEETQYF; cdr3_nt: TGTGCCAGCAGTTTTGCCCGGACGGAAGAGACCCAGTACTTC; j_call: TRBJ2-5; cdr3_length: 14; v_call: TRBV28; clone_size: .; d_call: .
cdr3_aa: CAISGSVSGAYTDTQYF; cdr3_nt: TGTGCCATCAGTGGATCGGTGAGCGGGGCCTACACAGATACGCAGTATTTT; j_call: TRBJ2-3; cdr3_length: 17; v_call: TRBV10-3; clone_size: few; d_call: TRBD2
cdr3_aa: CSVEGGAQQAFF; cdr3_nt: TGCAGCGTTGAAGGGGGGGCTCAACAAGCTTTCTTT; j_call: TRBJ1-1; cdr3_length: 12; v_call: TRBV29-1; clone_size: .; d_call: .
cdr3_aa: CASAHSDTQYF; cdr3_nt: TGTGCCAGCGCTCATAGCGATACGCAGTATTTT; j_call: TRBJ2-3; cdr3_length: 11; v_call: TRBV9; clone_size: .; d_call: .
cdr3_aa: CASSEGGRF; cdr3_nt: TGTGCCAGCAGCGAAGGGGGCCGCTTT; j_call: TRBJ1-1; cdr3_length: 9; v_call: TRBV2; clone_size: .; d_call: TRBD1
cdr3_aa: CASSLGQGGDEQFF; cdr3_nt: TGCGCCAGCAGCTTGGGGCAGGGAGGCGATGAGCAGTTCTTC; j_call: TRBJ2-1; cdr3_length: 14; v_call: TRBV5-1; clone_size: .; d_call: .
cdr3_aa: CASKGLAKDEQFF; cdr3_nt: TGCGCCAGCAAGGGACTAGCGAAAGATGAGCAGTTCTTC; j_call: TRBJ2-1; cdr3_length: 13; v_call: TRBV5-1; clone_size: few; d_call: TRBD2
cdr3_aa: CAWSPPGRLYEQYF; cdr3_nt: TGTGCCTGGAGCCCCCCGGGCAGGTTATACGAGCAGTACTTC; j_call: TRBJ2-7; cdr3_length: 14; v_call: TRBV30; clone_size: .; d_call: .
cdr3_aa: CASSEGSLLSCTF; cdr3_nt: TGTGCCAGCAGTGAGGGATCCCTCCTATCGTGCACCTTC; j_call: TRBJ1-2; cdr3_length: 13; v_call: TRBV2; clone_size: .; d_call: .
cdr3_aa: CASSRYPRNTEAFF; cdr3_nt: TGTGCCAGCAGCCGATACCCAAGGAACACTGAAGCTTTCTTT; j_call: TRBJ1-1; cdr3_length: 14; v_call: TRBV7-2; clone_size: .; d_call: .
cdr3_aa: CASSLDRTANEQFF; cdr3_nt: TGTGCCAGCAGCTTAGATAGGACAGCCAATGAGCAGTTCTTC; j_call: TRBJ2-1; cdr3_length: 14; v_call: TRBV7-8; clone_size: .; d_call: .
cdr3_aa: CASSRTGEAGELFF; cdr3_nt: TGCGCCAGCAGCCGGACAGGGGAAGCCGGGGAGCTGTTTTTT; j_call: TRBJ2-2; cdr3_length: 14; v_call: TRBV5-1; clone_size: .; d_call: TRBD1
cdr3_aa: CATSVDRGYPGYTF; cdr3_nt: TGTGCCACCAGCGTAGACAGGGGCTACCCCGGCTACACCTTC; j_call: TRBJ1-2; cdr3_length: 14; v_call: TRBV15; clone_size: .; d_call: TRBD1
cdr3_aa: CASSVLPGTDSMNTEAFF; cdr3_nt: TGTGCCAGCAGCGTACTCCCCGGGACAGACAGTATGAACACTGAAGCTTTCTTT; j_call: TRBJ1-1; cdr3_length: 18; v_call: TRBV9; clone_size: .; d_call: TRBD1
cdr3_aa: CASRTDSYEQYF; cdr3_nt: TGTGCCAGCCGGACGGACTCCTACGAGCAGTACTTC; j_call: TRBJ2-7; cdr3_length: 12; v_call: TRBV2; clone_size: .; d_call: .
cdr3_aa: CAWNQGFGSGYTF; cdr3_nt: TGTGCCTGGAATCAGGGATTCGGGAGTGGCTACACCTTC; j_call: TRBJ1-2; cdr3_length: 13; v_call: TRBV30; clone_size: .; d_call: .
cdr3_aa: CAIRGTGDGYTF; cdr3_nt: TGTGCCATCAGGGGGACAGGTGATGGCTACACCTTC; j_call: TRBJ1-2; cdr3_length: 12; v_call: TRBV10-3; clone_size: .; d_call: TRBD1